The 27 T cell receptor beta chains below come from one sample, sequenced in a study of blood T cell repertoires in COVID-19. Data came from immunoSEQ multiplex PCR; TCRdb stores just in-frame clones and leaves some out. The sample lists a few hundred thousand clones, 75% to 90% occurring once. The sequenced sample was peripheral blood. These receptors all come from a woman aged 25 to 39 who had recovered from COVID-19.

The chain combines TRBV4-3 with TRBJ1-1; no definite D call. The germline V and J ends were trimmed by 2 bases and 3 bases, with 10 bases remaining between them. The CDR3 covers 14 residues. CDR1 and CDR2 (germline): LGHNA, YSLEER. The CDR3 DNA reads TGCGCCAGCAGCCAATTCCTTGAGGACACTGAAGCTTTCTTT. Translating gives CASSQFLEDTEAFF.

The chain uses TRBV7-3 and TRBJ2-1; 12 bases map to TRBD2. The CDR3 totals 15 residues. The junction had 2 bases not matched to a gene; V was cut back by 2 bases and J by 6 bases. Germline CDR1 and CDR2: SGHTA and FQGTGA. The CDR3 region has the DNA TGTGCCAGCAGCTTACTAGCGGGGGGGTCCAATGAGCAGTTCTTC. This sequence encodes CASSLLAGGSNEQFF.

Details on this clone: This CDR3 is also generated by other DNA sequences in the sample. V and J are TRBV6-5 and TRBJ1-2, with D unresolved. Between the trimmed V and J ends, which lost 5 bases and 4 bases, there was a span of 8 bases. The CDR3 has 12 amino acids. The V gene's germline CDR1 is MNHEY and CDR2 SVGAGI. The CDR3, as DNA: TGTGCCAGCAGTCCGACGGGCTATGGCTACACCTTC. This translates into CASSPTGYGYTF.

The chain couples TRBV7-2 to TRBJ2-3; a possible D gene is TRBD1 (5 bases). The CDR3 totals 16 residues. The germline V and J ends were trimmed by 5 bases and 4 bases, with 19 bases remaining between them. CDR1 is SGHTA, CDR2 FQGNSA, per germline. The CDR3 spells CASSALPPVGADTQYF. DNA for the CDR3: TGTGCCAGCAGCGCCCTACCCCCCGTAGGGGCAGATACGCAGTATTTT.

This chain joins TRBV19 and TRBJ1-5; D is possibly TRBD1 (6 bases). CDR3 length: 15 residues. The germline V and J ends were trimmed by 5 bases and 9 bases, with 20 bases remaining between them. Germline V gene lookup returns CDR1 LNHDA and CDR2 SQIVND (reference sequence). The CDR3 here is CASSANRVGLPPQHF. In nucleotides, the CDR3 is TGTGCCAGTAGTGCTAACAGGGTAGGTCTCCCGCCCCAGCATTTT. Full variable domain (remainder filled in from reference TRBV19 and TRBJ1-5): DGGITQSPKYLFRKEGQNVTLSCEQNLNHDAMYWYRQDPGQGLRLIYYSQIVNDFQKGDIAEGYSVSREKKESFPLTVTSAQKNPTAFYLCASSANRVGLPPQHFGDGTRLSIL.

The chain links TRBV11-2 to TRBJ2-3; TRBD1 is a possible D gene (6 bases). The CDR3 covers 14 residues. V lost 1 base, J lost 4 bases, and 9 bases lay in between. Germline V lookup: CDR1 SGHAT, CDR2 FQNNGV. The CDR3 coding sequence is TGTGCCAGCAGCTTAGGGAGGACAGCAGATACGCAGTATTTT. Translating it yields CASSLGRTADTQYF. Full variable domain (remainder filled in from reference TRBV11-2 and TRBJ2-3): EAGVAQSPRYKIIEKRQSVAFWCNPISGHATLYWYQQILGQGPKLLIQFQNNGVVDDSQLPKDRFSAERLKGVDSTLKIQPAKLEDSAVYLCASSLGRTADTQYFGPGTRLTVL.

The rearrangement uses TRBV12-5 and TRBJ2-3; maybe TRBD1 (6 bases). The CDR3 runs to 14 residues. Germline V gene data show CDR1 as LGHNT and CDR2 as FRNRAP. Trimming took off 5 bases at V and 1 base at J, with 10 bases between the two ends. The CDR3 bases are TGTGCTAGTGGTCTGGACAGCCGCACAGATACGCAGTATTTT. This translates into CASGLDSRTDTQYF.

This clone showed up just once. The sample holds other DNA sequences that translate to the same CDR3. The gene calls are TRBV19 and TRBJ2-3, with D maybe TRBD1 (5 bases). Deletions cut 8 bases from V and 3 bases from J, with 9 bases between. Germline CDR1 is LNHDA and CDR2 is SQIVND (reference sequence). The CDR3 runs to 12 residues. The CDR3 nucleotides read TGTGCCAGTTCAAGGGGAACAGATACGCAGTATTTT. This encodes CASSRGTDTQYF.

The CDR3 reads CASSLGVSGEQYF. The CDR3 DNA reads TGTGCCAGCAGCTTGGGGGTATCGGGCGAGCAGTACTTC. J is TRBJ2-7 and V is TRBV5-5; D uncertain. The CDR3 length is 13 residues. The V and J ends lost 0 bases and 6 bases respectively, with 10 bases between them. From germline, CDR1 is SGHKS and CDR2 YYEKEE (reference sequence).

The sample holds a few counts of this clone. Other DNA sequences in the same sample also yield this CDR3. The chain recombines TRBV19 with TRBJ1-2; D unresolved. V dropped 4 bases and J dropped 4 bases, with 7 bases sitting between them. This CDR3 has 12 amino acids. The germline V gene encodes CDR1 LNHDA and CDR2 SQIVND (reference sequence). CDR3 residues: CASSTRSYGYTF. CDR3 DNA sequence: TGTGCCAGTAGTACGCGTAGCTATGGCTACACCTTC.

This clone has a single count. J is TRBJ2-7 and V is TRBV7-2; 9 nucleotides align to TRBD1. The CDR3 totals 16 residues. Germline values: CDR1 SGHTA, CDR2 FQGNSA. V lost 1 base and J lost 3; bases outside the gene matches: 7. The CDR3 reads CASSLGPDRGGYEQYF. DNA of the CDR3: TGTGCCAGCAGCTTAGGGCCGGACAGGGGCGGCTACGAGCAGTACTTC. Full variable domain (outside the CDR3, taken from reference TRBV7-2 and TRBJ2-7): GAGVSQSPSNKVTEKGKDVELRCDPISGHTALYWYRQSLGQGLEFLIYFQGNSAPDKSGLPSDRFSAERTGGSVSTLTIQRTQQEDSAVYLCASSLGPDRGGYEQYFGPGTRLTVT.

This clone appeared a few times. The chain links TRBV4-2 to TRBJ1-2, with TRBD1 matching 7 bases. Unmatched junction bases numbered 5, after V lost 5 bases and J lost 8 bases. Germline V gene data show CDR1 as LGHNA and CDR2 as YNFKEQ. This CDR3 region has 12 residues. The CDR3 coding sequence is TGTGCCAGCAGCTTCGACAGGGACGGCTACACCTTC. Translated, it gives CASSFDRDGYTF.

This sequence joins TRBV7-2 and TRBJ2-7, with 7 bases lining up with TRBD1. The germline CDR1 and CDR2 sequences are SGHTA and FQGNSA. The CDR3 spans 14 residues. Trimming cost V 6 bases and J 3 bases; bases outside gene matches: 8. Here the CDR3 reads CASSLTGFSYEQYF. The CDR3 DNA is TGTGCCAGCAGTTTGACAGGGTTCAGCTACGAGCAGTACTTC.

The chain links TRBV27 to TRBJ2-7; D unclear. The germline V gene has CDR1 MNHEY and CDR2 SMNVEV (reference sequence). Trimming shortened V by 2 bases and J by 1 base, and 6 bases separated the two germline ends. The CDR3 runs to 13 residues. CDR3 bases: TGTGCCAGCAGTTTAGCCCAGTCCTACGAGCAGTACTTC. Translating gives CASSLAQSYEQYF.

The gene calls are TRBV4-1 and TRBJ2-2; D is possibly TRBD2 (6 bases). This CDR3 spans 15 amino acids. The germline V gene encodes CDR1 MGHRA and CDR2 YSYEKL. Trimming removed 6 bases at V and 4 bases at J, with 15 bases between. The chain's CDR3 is CASRLGTGITGELFF. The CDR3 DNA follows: TGCGCCAGCAGACTTGGGACTGGCATCACCGGGGAGCTGTTTTTT.

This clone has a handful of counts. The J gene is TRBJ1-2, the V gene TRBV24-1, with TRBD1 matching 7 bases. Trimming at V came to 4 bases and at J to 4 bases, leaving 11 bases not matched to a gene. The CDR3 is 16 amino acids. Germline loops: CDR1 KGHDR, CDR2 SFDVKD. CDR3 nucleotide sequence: TGTGCCACCAGTGACCCGACCCGGACAGGATTCTATGGCTACACCTTC. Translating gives CATSDPTRTGFYGYTF.

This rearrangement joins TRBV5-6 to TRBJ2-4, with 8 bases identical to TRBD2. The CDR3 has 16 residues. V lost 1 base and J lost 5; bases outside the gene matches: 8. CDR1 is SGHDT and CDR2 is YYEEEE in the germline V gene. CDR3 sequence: CASSLYSGGPENIQYF. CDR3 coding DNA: TGTGCCAGCAGCTTGTACTCGGGAGGGCCGGAAAACATTCAGTACTTC.

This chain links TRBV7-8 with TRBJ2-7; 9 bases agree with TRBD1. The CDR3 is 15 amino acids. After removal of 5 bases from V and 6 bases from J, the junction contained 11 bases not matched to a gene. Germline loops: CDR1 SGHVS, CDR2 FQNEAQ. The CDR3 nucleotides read TGTGCCAGCAGCCGACGGGGACAGGGATCGGCCGAGCAGTACTTC. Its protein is CASSRRGQGSAEQYF.

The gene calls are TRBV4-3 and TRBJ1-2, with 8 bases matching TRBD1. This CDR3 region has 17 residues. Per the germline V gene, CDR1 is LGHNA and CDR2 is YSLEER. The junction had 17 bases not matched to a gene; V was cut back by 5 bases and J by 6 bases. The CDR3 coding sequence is TGCGCCAGCAGCAACATAGGACAGGGTGTCGGACTGAATGGCTACACCTTC. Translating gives CASSNIGQGVGLNGYTF.

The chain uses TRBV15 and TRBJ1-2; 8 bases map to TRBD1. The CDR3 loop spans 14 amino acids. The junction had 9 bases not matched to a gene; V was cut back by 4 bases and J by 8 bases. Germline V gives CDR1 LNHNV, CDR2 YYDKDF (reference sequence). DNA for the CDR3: TGTGCCACCAGCACAGGACAGGGAGCGGGGGGCTACACCTTC. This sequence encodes CATSTGQGAGGYTF.

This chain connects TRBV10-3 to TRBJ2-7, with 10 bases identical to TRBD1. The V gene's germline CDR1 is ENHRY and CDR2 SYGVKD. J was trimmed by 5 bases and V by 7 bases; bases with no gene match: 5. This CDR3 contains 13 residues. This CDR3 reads CAIKGQGMDEQYF. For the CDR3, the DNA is TGTGCCATCAAGGGACAGGGGATGGACGAGCAGTACTTC.

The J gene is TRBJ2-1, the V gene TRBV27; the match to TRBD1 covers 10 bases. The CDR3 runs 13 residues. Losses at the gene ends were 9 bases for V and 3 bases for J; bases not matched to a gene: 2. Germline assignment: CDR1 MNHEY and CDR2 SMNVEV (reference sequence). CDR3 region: CASGTGVYNEQFF. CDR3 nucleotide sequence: TGTGCCAGTGGGACAGGGGTCTACAATGAGCAGTTCTTC.

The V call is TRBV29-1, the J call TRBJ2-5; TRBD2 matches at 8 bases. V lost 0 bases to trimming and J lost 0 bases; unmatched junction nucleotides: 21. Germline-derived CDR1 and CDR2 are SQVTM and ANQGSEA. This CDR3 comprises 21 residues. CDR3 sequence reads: CSVEDIDSPGLVRGYQETQYF. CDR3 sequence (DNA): TGCAGCGTTGAAGATATAGATTCTCCGGGACTAGTGAGGGGGTACCAAGAGACCCAGTACTTC.

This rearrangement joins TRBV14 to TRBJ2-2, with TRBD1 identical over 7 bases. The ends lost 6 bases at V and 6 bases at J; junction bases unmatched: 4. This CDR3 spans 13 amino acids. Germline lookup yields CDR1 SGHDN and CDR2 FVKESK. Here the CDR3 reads CASRQQGAGELFF. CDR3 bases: TGTGCCAGCAGACAGCAGGGGGCCGGGGAGCTGTTTTTT. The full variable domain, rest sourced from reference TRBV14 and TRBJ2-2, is EAGVTQFPSHSVIEKGQTVTLRCDPISGHDNLYWYRRVMGKEIKFLLHFVKESKQDESGMPNNRFLAERTGGTYSTLKVQPAELEDSGVYFCASRQQGAGELFFGEGSRLTVL.

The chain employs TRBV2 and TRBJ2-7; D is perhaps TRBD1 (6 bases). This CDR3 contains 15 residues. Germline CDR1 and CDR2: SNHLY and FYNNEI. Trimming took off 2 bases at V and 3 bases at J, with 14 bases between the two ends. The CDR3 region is CASSEYLGANYEQYF. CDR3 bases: TGTGCCAGCAGTGAATATCTGGGGGCTAACTACGAGCAGTACTTC.

In DNA, the CDR3 is TGTGCCACCAGGACAGGGGACAGCACTGAAGCTTTCTTT. Translating it yields CATRTGDSTEAFF. The J gene is TRBJ1-1, the V gene TRBV24-1; the match to TRBD1 covers 8 bases. Germline values: CDR1 KGHDR, CDR2 SFDVKD. V shed 7 bases, J shed 4 bases, and the junction held 4 bases outside the gene matches. The CDR3 covers 13 residues.

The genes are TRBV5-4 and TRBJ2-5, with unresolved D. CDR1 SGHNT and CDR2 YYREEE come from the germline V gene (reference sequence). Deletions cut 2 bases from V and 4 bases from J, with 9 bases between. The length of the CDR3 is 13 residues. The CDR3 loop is CASSFESGETQYF. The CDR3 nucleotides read TGTGCCAGCAGCTTCGAGTCCGGAGAGACCCAGTACTTC.